These T cell receptor beta chains were read from a single sample in a study of blood T cells in healthy people across ages. TCRdb re-derived calls from the 5' RACE reads in MiXCR, one entry per CDR3 protein. This table holds roughly 800,000 distinct CDR3 sequences, 58% found once. Input material: blood. The receptor source for this set is a man younger than 40 in good health. The CDR3 runs from the conserved cysteine through the conserved F or W. The order of the fields is J gene, clone size, CDR3 length, V gene, D gene, CDR3 protein, CDR3 DNA. A D gene is named only where the DNA matches it firmly. The size field is filled for only some rows; it gives once, few, many or a size class.

j_call: TRBJ1-4; clone_size: .; cdr3_length: 13; v_call: TRBV20-1; d_call: .; cdr3_aa: CSAREQGQEKLFF; cdr3_nt: TGCAGTGCTAGAGAACAGGGACAAGAAAAACTGTTTTTT
j_call: TRBJ2-7; clone_size: few; cdr3_length: 14; v_call: TRBV25-1; d_call: .; cdr3_aa: CASSDSAAPYEQYF; cdr3_nt: TGTGCCAGCAGTGATAGTGCGGCCCCCTACGAGCAGTACTTC
j_call: TRBJ2-3; clone_size: .; cdr3_length: 14; v_call: TRBV6-2/TRBV6-3; d_call: .; cdr3_aa: CASTSRLGGDTQYF; cdr3_nt: TGTGCCAGCACCTCACGGTTGGGCGGCGATACGCAGTATTTT
j_call: TRBJ2-5; clone_size: .; cdr3_length: 15; v_call: TRBV20-1; d_call: TRBD2; cdr3_aa: CSAAWQRGTGNEQYF; cdr3_nt: TGCAGTGCTGCCTGGCAGCGGGGGACCGGTAATGAGCAGTACTTC
j_call: TRBJ1-1; clone_size: .; cdr3_length: 13; v_call: TRBV14; d_call: .; cdr3_aa: CASSWAGATEAFF; cdr3_nt: TGTGCCAGCAGCTGGGCAGGGGCCACTGAAGCTTTCTTT
j_call: TRBJ2-7; clone_size: few; cdr3_length: 14; v_call: TRBV29-1; d_call: TRBD2; cdr3_aa: CSVGLAGDSYEQYF; cdr3_nt: TGCAGCGTAGGACTAGCGGGAGATTCCTACGAGCAGTACTTC
j_call: TRBJ2-7; clone_size: .; cdr3_length: 13; v_call: TRBV20-1; d_call: .; cdr3_aa: CSALDGGLYEQYF; cdr3_nt: TGCAGTGCTCTGGACGGGGGGCTCTACGAGCAGTACTTC
j_call: TRBJ2-5; clone_size: few; cdr3_length: 16; v_call: TRBV5-5; d_call: TRBD1; cdr3_aa: CASRPDRAVVGETQYF; cdr3_nt: TGTGCCAGCAGACCTGACAGGGCGGTAGTGGGGGAGACCCAGTACTTC
j_call: TRBJ2-5; clone_size: once; cdr3_length: 12; v_call: TRBV20-1; d_call: .; cdr3_aa: CSADRTGETQYF; cdr3_nt: TGCAGTGCTGACAGGACGGGGGAGACCCAGTACTTC
j_call: TRBJ2-7; clone_size: few; cdr3_length: 14; v_call: TRBV13; d_call: .; cdr3_aa: CASSFRDGIYEQYF; cdr3_nt: TGTGCCAGCAGCTTCCGGGACGGAATCTACGAGCAGTACTTC
j_call: TRBJ2-1; clone_size: once; cdr3_length: 15; v_call: TRBV9; d_call: .; cdr3_aa: CASSVASLAYNEQFF; cdr3_nt: TGTGCCAGCAGCGTAGCTTCACTAGCTTACAATGAGCAGTTCTTC
j_call: TRBJ2-7; clone_size: .; cdr3_length: 16; v_call: TRBV5-6; d_call: TRBD2; cdr3_aa: CASSFQGGLAGDEQYF; cdr3_nt: TGTGCCAGCAGCTTCCAGGGGGGACTAGCGGGAGACGAGCAGTACTTC
j_call: TRBJ2-2; clone_size: .; cdr3_length: 13; v_call: TRBV20-1; d_call: TRBD1; cdr3_aa: CSAWDSYTGELFF; cdr3_nt: TGCAGTGCTTGGGACAGCTACACCGGGGAGCTGTTTTTT
j_call: TRBJ2-1; clone_size: few; cdr3_length: 15; v_call: TRBV2; d_call: TRBD2; cdr3_aa: CASSEPGLANNEQFF; cdr3_nt: TGTGCCAGCAGTGAACCGGGACTAGCGAACAATGAGCAGTTCTTC
j_call: TRBJ1-4; clone_size: .; cdr3_length: 14; v_call: TRBV2; d_call: TRBD1; cdr3_aa: CASRAGGNNEKLFF; cdr3_nt: TGTGCCAGCAGAGCAGGGGGAAATAATGAAAAACTGTTTTTT
j_call: TRBJ1-2; clone_size: .; cdr3_length: 13; v_call: TRBV3-1; d_call: .; cdr3_aa: CASSQALSYGYTF; cdr3_nt: TGTGCCAGCAGCCAAGCCCTCAGCTATGGCTACACCTTC
j_call: TRBJ2-1; clone_size: .; cdr3_length: 15; v_call: TRBV7-2; d_call: .; cdr3_aa: CASRPIPGVDNEQFF; cdr3_nt: TGTGCCAGCAGACCCATCCCCGGGGTGGACAATGAGCAGTTCTTC
j_call: TRBJ2-7; clone_size: .; cdr3_length: 13; v_call: TRBV4-1; d_call: .; cdr3_aa: CASSARRGAEQYF; cdr3_nt: TGCGCCAGCAGCGCCCGCCGGGGGGCCGAGCAGTACTTC
j_call: TRBJ2-1; clone_size: few; cdr3_length: 12; v_call: TRBV5-6; d_call: TRBD1; cdr3_aa: CASSWDRVEQFF; cdr3_nt: TGTGCCAGCAGCTGGGACAGGGTTGAGCAGTTCTTC
j_call: TRBJ2-7; clone_size: .; cdr3_length: 15; v_call: TRBV7-2; d_call: .; cdr3_aa: CASSPYGQSSYEQYF; cdr3_nt: TGTGCCAGCAGCCCCTATGGGCAGAGCTCCTACGAGCAGTACTTC
j_call: TRBJ2-7; clone_size: few; cdr3_length: 14; v_call: TRBV6-5; d_call: .; cdr3_aa: CASSPNVGGDEQYF; cdr3_nt: TGTGCCAGCAGCCCCAACGTGGGGGGAGACGAGCAGTACTTC
j_call: TRBJ2-5; clone_size: few; cdr3_length: 16; v_call: TRBV7-9; d_call: TRBD2; cdr3_aa: CASSQVRLAVKETQYF; cdr3_nt: TGTGCCAGCAGCCAGGTCCGGCTAGCGGTAAAGGAGACCCAGTACTTC
j_call: TRBJ2-7; clone_size: .; cdr3_length: 14; v_call: TRBV2; d_call: .; cdr3_aa: CASSDWDAPYEQYF; cdr3_nt: TGTGCCAGCAGTGACTGGGACGCCCCCTACGAGCAGTACTTC
j_call: TRBJ2-3; clone_size: .; cdr3_length: 14; v_call: TRBV29-1; d_call: .; cdr3_aa: CSVGGGSGTDTQYF; cdr3_nt: TGCAGCGTTGGAGGTGGTAGCGGCACAGACACGCAGTATTTT